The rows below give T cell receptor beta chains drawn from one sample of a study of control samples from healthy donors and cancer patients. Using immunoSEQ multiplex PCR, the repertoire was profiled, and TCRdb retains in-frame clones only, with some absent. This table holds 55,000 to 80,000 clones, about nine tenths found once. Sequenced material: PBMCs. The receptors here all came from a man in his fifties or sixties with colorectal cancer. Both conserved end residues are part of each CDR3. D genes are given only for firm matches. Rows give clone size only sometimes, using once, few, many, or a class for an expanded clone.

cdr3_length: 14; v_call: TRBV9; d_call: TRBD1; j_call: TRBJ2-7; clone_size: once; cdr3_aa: CASSISTGGYEQYF; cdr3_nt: TGTGCCAGCAGCATCTCGACAGGGGGCTACGAGCAGTACTTC
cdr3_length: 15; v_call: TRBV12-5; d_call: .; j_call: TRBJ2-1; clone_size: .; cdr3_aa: CASGLVLGGAGEQFF; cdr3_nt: TGTGCTAGTGGTTTGGTACTTGGGGGGGCTGGTGAGCAGTTCTTC
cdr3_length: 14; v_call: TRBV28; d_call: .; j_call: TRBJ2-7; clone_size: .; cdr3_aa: CASRLGGVPYEQYF; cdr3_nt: TGTGCCAGCAGATTAGGGGGGGTCCCCTACGAGCAGTACTTC
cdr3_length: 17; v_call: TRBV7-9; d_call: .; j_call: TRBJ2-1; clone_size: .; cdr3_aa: CASSLALRDAPYNEQFF; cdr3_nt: TGTGCCAGCAGCTTAGCTCTCCGGGACGCCCCATACAATGAGCAGTTCTTC
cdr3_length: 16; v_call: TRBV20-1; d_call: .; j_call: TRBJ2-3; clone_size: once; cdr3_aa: CSASATLPRGNRTQYF; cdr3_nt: TGCAGTGCTAGTGCTACTCTACCGAGGGGCAATAGGACGCAGTATTTT
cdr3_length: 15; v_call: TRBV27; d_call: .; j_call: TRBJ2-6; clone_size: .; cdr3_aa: CASSLEGTGANVLTF; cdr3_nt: TGTGCCAGCAGTTTGGAGGGCACTGGGGCCAACGTCCTGACTTTC
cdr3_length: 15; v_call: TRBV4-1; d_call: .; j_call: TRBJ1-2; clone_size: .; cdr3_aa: CASSQSRGGLSGYTF; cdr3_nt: TGCGCCAGCAGCCAGAGCCGGGGGGGGCTATCGGGCTACACCTTC
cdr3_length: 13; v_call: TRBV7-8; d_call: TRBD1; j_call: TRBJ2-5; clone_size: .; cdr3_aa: CASIRDSQETQYF; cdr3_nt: TGTGCCAGCATCCGGGACAGTCAAGAGACCCAGTACTTC
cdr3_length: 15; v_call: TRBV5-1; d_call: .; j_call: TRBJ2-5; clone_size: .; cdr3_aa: CASSLDGGGQETQYF; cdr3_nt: TGCGCCAGCAGCTTGGACGGGGGAGGCCAGGAGACCCAGTACTTC
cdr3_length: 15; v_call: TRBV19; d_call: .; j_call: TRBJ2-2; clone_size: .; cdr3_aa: CASSGASVVPGELFF; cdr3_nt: TGTGCCAGTAGTGGTGCTAGCGTCGTCCCCGGGGAGCTGTTTTTT
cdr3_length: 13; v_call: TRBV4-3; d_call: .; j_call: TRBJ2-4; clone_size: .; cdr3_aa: CASSQAWGDIQYF; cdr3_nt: TGCGCCAGCAGCCAAGCTTGGGGGGACATTCAGTACTTC
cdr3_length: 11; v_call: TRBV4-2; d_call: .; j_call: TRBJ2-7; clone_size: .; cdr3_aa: CASSLGDEQYF; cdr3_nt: TGTGCCAGCAGCTTGGGGGACGAGCAGTACTTC
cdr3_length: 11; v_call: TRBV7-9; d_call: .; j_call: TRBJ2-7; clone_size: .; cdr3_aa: CAAGVTYEQYF; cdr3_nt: TGTGCCGCCGGGGTCACCTACGAGCAGTACTTC
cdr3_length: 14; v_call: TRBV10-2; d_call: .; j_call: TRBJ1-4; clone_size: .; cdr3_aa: CASSEGQVNEKLFF; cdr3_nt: TGCGCCAGCAGTGAAGGGCAGGTTAATGAAAAACTGTTTTTT
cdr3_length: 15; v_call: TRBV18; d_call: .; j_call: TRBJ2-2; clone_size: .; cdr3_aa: CASSPLGSNTGELFF; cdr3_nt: TGTGCCAGCTCACCCCTCGGATCTAACACCGGGGAGCTGTTTTTT
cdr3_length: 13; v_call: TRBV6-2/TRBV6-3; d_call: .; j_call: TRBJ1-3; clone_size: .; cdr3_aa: CASSRDTGNTIYF; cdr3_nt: TGTGCCAGCAGCCGTGACACTGGAAACACCATATATTTT
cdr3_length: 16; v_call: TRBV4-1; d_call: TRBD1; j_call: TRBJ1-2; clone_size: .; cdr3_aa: CASSQAPTGGGYGYTF; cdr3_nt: TGCGCCAGCAGCCAAGCCCCGACAGGGGGCGGCTATGGCTACACCTTC
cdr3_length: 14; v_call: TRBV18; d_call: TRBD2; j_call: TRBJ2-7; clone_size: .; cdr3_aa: CASSPTSGSNEQYF; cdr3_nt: TGTGCCAGCTCACCGACTAGCGGGTCCAACGAGCAGTACTTC
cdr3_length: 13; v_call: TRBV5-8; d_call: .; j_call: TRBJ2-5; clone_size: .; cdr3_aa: CASRGGLQETQYF; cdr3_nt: TGTGCCAGCAGAGGGGGGCTACAAGAGACCCAGTACTTC
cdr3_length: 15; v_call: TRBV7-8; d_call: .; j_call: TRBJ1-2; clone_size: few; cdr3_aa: CASSSQRGGPFGYTF; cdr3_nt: TGTGCCAGCAGCTCCCAGCGTGGGGGGCCTTTTGGCTACACCTTC
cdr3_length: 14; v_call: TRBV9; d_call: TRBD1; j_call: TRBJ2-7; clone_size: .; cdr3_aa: CASSRGTGGYEQYF; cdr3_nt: TGTGCCAGCAGCAGAGGGACAGGGGGCTACGAGCAGTACTTC
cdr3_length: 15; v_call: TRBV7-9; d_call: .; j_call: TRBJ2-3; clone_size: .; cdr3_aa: CASSFLRKGADTQYF; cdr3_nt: TGTGCCAGCAGCTTTCTCCGCAAGGGGGCAGATACGCAGTATTTT
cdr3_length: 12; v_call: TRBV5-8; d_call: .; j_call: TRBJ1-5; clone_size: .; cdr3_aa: CASSLMNQPQHF; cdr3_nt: TGTGCCAGCAGCTTAATGAATCAGCCCCAGCATTTT
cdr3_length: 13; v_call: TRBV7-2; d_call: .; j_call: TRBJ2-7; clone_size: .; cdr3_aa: CASSLFRNYEQYF; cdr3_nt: TGTGCCAGCAGCTTATTCCGCAACTACGAGCAGTACTTC
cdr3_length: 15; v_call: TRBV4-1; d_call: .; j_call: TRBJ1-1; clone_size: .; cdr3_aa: CASSQDVAVNTEAFF; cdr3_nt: TGCGCCAGCAGCCAAGATGTCGCTGTGAACACTGAAGCTTTCTTT
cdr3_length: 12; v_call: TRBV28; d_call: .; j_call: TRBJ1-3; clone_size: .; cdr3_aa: CASSFAGNTIYF; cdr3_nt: TGTGCCAGCAGTTTCGCAGGAAACACCATATATTTT
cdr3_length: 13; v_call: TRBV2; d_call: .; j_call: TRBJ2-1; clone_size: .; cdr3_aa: CASSEGQNNEQFF; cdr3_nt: TGTGCCAGCAGTGAAGGCCAGAACAATGAGCAGTTCTTC
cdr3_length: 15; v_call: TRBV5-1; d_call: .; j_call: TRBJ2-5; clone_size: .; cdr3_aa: CASSLNLGGQETQYF; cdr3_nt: TGCGCCAGCAGCTTGAACCTCGGGGGCCAAGAGACCCAGTACTTC
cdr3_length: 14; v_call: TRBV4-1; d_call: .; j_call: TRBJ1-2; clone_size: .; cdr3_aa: CASSQGTGSDGYTF; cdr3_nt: TGCGCCAGCAGCCAAGGCACAGGGTCGGATGGCTACACCTTC
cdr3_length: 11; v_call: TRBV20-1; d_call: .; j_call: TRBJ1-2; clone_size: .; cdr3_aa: CSSSDSYGYTF; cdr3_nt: TGCAGTTCCTCGGACAGCTATGGCTACACCTTC
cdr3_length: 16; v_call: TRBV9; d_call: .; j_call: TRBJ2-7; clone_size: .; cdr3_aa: CASSVGKGNPSYEQYF; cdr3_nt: TGTGCCAGCAGCGTAGGAAAGGGGAATCCCTCCTACGAGCAGTACTTC
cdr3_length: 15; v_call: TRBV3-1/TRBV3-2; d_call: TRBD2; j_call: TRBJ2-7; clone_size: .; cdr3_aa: CASRRSGGSSYEQYF; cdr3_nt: TGTGCCAGCAGACGTAGCGGGGGTAGCTCCTACGAGCAGTACTTC
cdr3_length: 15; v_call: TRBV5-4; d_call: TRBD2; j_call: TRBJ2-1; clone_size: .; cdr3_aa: CASSYGLAGENEQFF; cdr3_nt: TGTGCCAGCAGCTACGGACTAGCGGGGGAGAATGAGCAGTTCTTC
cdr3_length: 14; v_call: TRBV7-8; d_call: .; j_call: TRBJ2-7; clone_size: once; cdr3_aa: CASSQPGQADEQYF; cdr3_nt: TGTGCCAGCAGCCAACCGGGTCAAGCAGACGAGCAGTACTTC
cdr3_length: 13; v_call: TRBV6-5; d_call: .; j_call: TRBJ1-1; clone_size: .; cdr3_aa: CASSYGGGGEAFF; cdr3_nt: TGTGCCAGCAGTTACGGAGGGGGGGGTGAAGCTTTCTTT
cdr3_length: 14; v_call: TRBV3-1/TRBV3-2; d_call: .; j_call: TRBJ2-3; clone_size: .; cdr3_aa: CASSQEYGRSLQYF; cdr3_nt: TGTGCCAGCAGCCAAGAATATGGGAGAAGTTTGCAGTATTTT
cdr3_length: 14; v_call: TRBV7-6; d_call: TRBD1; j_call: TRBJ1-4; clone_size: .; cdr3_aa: CASSSQGGSGKLFF; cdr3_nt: TGTGCCAGCAGCTCCCAGGGGGGCAGTGGAAAACTGTTTTTT
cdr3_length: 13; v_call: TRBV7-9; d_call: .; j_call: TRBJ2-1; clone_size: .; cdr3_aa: CASSPHGVNEQFF; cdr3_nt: TGTGCCAGCAGCCCCCATGGGGTCAATGAGCAGTTCTTC
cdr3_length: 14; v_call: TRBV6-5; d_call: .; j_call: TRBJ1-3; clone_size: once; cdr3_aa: CASSSGPGGNTIYF; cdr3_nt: TGTGCCAGCAGCTCGGGGCCGGGGGGAAACACCATATATTTT
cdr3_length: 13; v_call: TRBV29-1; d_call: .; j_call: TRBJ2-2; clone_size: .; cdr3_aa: CSASRQGTGELFF; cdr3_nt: TGCAGCGCCTCTCGCCAGGGGACCGGGGAGCTGTTTTTT
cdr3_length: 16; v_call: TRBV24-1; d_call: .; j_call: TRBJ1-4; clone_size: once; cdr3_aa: CATSPGGEGANEKLFF; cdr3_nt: TGTGCCACCAGCCCTGGGGGAGAGGGGGCTAATGAAAAACTGTTTTTT
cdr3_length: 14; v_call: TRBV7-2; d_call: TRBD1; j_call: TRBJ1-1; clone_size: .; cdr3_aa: CASRSDRGSTEAFF; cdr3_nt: TGTGCCAGCAGATCCGACAGGGGGAGCACTGAAGCTTTCTTT
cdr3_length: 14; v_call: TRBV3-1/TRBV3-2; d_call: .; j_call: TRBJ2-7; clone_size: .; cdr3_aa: CASSRPGGAYEQYF; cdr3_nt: TGTGCCAGCAGCCGCCCGGGTGGTGCCTACGAGCAGTACTTC